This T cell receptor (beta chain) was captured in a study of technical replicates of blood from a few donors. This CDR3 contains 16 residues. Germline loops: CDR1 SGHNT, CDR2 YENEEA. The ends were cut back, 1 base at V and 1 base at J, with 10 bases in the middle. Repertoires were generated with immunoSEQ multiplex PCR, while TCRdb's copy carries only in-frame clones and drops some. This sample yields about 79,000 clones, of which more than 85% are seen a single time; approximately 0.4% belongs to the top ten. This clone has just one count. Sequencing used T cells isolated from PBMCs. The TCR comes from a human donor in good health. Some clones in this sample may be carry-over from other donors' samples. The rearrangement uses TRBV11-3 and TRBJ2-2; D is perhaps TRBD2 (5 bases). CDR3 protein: CASSLGLAKNTGELFF. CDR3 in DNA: TGTGCCAGCAGCTTAGGGCTAGCTAAGAACACCGGGGAGCTGTTTTTT.